What follows are 9 T cell receptor beta chains derived from one specimen sequenced in a study of siplizumab effects on memory and regulatory T cells. Here immunoSEQ multiplex PCR was the method, and the copy in TCRdb shows in-frame clones only, minus some. Among 100,000 or so clones listed, over 90% were seen once. Sequencing was done on a sample of non-Treg CD4+ T cells sorted from blood. The receptors were gathered from a human donor in good health.

V and J are TRBV28 and TRBJ2-3; 7 bases match TRBD2. V lost 8 bases to trimming and J lost 1 base; unmatched junction nucleotides: 9. Germline V gene sequence: CDR1 MDHEN, CDR2 SYDVKM. The CDR3 runs 15 residues. CDR3 DNA: TGTGCCAGCTTCCCCGGGGGGTTGGGCACAGATACGCAGTATTTT. Protein: CASFPGGLGTDTQYF. Full variable domain (outside the CDR3, taken from reference TRBV28 and TRBJ2-3): DVKVTQSSRYLVKRTGEKVFLECVQDMDHENMFWYRQDPGLGLRLIYFSYDVKMKEKGDIPEGYSVSREKKERFSLILESASTNQTSMYLCASFPGGLGTDTQYFGPGTRLTVL.

The gene calls are TRBV29-1 and TRBJ2-5, with 8 positions matching TRBD1. CDR1 and CDR2 from the germline V gene are SQVTM and ANQGSEA. This CDR3 is built from 18 residues. The V and J ends lost 0 bases and 5 bases, in that order; junction bases with no gene match: 17. In nucleotides, the CDR3 is TGCAGCGTTGAAGAGCAACTATTCCGACAGGGGAGTGGGGAGACCCAGTACTTC. Its protein is CSVEEQLFRQGSGETQYF.

This chain links TRBV5-1 with TRBJ2-1; D is perhaps TRBD1 (6 bases). Germline-derived CDR1 and CDR2 are SGHRS and YFSETQ. Trimming pared 2 bases from V and 6 bases from J, leaving 18 bases between. The CDR3 contains 16 residues. In DNA form, the CDR3 reads TGCGCCAGCAGCTTAGGTTTAGGGGACACTTCCAATGAGCAGTTCTTC. Its translation is CASSLGLGDTSNEQFF. The whole variable domain, remainder taken from reference TRBV5-1 and TRBJ2-1, is KAGVTQTPRYLIKTRGQQVTLSCSPISGHRSVSWYQQTPGQGLQFLFEYFSETQRNKGNFPGRFSGRQFSNSRSEMNVSTLELGDSALYLCASSLGLGDTSNEQFFGPGTRLTVL.

This clone was detected only a few times. In DNA form, the CDR3 reads TGTGCCAGCAGTGAAGTCTCGCGCGGCTACACCTTC. Protein product: CASSEVSRGYTF. The rearrangement joins TRBV6-1 to TRBJ1-2, with unresolved D. Trimming took 1 base from V and 8 from J, leaving 8 bases between them. CDR3 length: 12 amino acids. Germline CDR1 reads MNHNS; CDR2 reads SASEGT.

V usage is TRBV5-1 and J usage is TRBJ2-1, with 8 nucleotides matching TRBD2. Unmatched junction bases numbered 4, after V lost 0 bases and J lost 2 bases. The CDR3 runs to 16 residues. Germline CDR1 SGHRS, CDR2 YFSETQ. This chain's CDR3 is CASSLGLAQTYNEQFF. The CDR3 DNA is TGCGCCAGCAGCTTGGGACTAGCGCAGACCTACAATGAGCAGTTCTTC.

The gene calls are TRBV7-9 and TRBJ2-7; D is unresolved. Germline V gene lookup returns CDR1 SEHNR and CDR2 FQNEAQ (reference sequence). V gave up 7 bases and J gave up 1 base, with 17 bases separating them. The CDR3 is 15 residues long. The DNA for the CDR3 is TGTGCCAGCACCAAAGAAGTTGGGGATTCCTACGAGCAGTACTTC. Amino acids: CASTKEVGDSYEQYF.

The rearrangement uses TRBV19 and TRBJ2-4, with D unresolved. CDR1 is LNHDA, CDR2 SQIVND, per germline (reference sequence). The V end lost 9 bases, the J end lost 7 bases, and 13 bases lay between the germline ends. The CDR3 sequence is 12 residues long. CDR3 nucleotides: TGTGCCAGCACAAGCTCGGAGAACATTCAGTACTTC. Amino acids: CASTSSENIQYF.

This chain uses TRBV10-3 with TRBJ1-1; 7 bases map to TRBD1. The CDR3 loop spans 15 amino acids. Germline CDR1 reads ENHRY; CDR2 reads SYGVKD. The CDR3 DNA sequence: TGTGCGACGGCGTCGCAGGGGGGGGCGAACACTGAAGCTTTCTTT. Translation: CATASQGGANTEAFF.

The chain couples TRBV5-1 to TRBJ1-3; tentative D call: TRBD1 (6 bases). V shed 2 bases and J shed 0 bases, with 12 bases lying between them. CDR1 SGHRS and CDR2 YFSETQ come from the germline V gene. The CDR3 consists of 16 residues. The CDR3 loop is CASSLTGTNSGNTIYF. Here the CDR3 DNA reads TGCGCCAGCAGCTTAACCGGGACAAACTCTGGAAACACCATATATTTT. Using reference TRBV5-1 and TRBJ1-3 for the parts outside the CDR3, the full variable domain is KAGVTQTPRYLIKTRGQQVTLSCSPISGHRSVSWYQQTPGQGLQFLFEYFSETQRNKGNFPGRFSGRQFSNSRSEMNVSTLELGDSALYLCASSLTGTNSGNTIYFGEGSWLTVV.